This T cell receptor beta chain stems from a study of cytomegalovirus exposure and HLA in healthy donors. This clone has just a few counts. 13 Jbeta primers and 60 Vbeta primers were used for the PCR. Measured with immunoSEQ multiplex PCR; TCRdb has only the in-frame clones, and not every one. Of more than 200,000 clones in the sample, over 75% are singletons; the top ten hold around 0.2%. What was sequenced was PBMCs. This TCR was sampled from a girl aged 2 to 9 in good health and CMV-seronegative.

CDR3 in DNA: TGTGCCAGCAGCTTATTGGATGCGGGACAGCTTAATGAAAAACTGTTTTTT. Its translation is CASSLLDAGQLNEKLFF. The V and J genes are TRBV7-9 and TRBJ1-4; TRBD1 matches at 7 bases. J gave up 4 bases and V 2 bases, and 10 bases lay outside the gene matches. Per the germline V gene, CDR1 is SEHNR and CDR2 is FQNEAQ (reference sequence). The length of the CDR3 is 17 residues.